The sequence of this T cell receptor (beta chain) was determined in a study of T cells in Graves' hyperthyroidism and ophthalmopathy. Germline CDR1 reads DFQATT; CDR2 reads SNEGSKA (reference sequence). The CDR3 runs to 10 residues. V lost 4 bases and J 3 bases, leaving 4 bases between the germline ends. Overall study results and limits: Ophthalmopathy got predicted by the model a median about 6.7 months before its onset.

This clonotype showed up many times. Its cognate antigen is unknown. Template material for amplifying TCR beta CDR3 regions consisted of RNA transcripts. TCR CDR3 regions were first amplified by RT-PCR with HTBI primers. TCRdb passed the multiplex PCR reads through MiXCR, listing each CDR3 protein once. The sample records almost 600,000 distinct CDR3 sequences, around 13% being singletons. The source of this sequence is a woman aged 25 to 39 with Graves' hyperthyroidism that later progressed to Graves' ophthalmopathy. Material: blood. This chain uses TRBV20-1 with TRBJ2-7, with D hard to call. The CDR3 reads CSAKDYEQYF. CDR3 coding DNA: TGCAGTGCTAAAGACTACGAGCAGTACTTC.